This T cell receptor (beta chain) was found in a study of blood T cell repertoires in COVID-19 (TCRdb year 2020). As for the study more broadly: Samples from collaborators originated in the United States, Italy and Spain and spanned both the acute and convalescent phases of COVID-19. Where available, HLA class I and class II types were taken from metadata supplied by the sample provider and were not determined by assay-based typing. The material from the prospective study consisted of cDNA or gDNA derived from T cells, B-cell-depleted T cells, or PBMCs. The repertoires were released in a freely available public database intended as a resource for research on the immune response to SARS-CoV-2. The sample metadata nearly always contained a de-identified subject ID, COVID-19 status, age in years and sex. Samples came from the ongoing ImmuneRACE study (first 160 participants) plus 1,254 subjects from 6 global collaborators. The dataset comprised deeply sampled blood TCRbeta repertoires from subjects exposed to, actively infected with, or recovered from COVID-19. Broad study findings and their caveats: The quantity of clinical and demographic metadata differed by source and by participant and was supplied without curation.

The immunoSEQ Assay, a bias-controlled multiplex PCR, was used to amplify TCRbeta CDR3 regions from genomic DNA. In the source study's methods: Within the assay, amplification of reference gene primers was used to estimate how many nucleated cells each sample contained. To quantify the absolute abundance of each unique TCRbeta CDR3 rearrangement, sequence reads were collapsed and filtered. Productive Simpson clonality was computed per sample as the square root of Simpson's diversity index over productive rearrangements. Sourced from immuneACCESS, this table was stored by TCRdb with only in-frame sequences that have V and J called. A share of the clones is absent; for the studies checked, an unresolved V gene accounts for under half, and the remainder has no known explanation. That table is the source of V, J and clone size, and D and trimming were worked out from the DNA. The sample contains about 270,000 clones, 86% of them found a single time. Around 14% of the sample goes to the ten largest clones.

There are 15 amino acids in the CDR3, from cysteine to phenylalanine inclusive. This entry keeps only the CDR3 DNA: 45 bases, framed from base 1. Unmatched junction bases come to 7, with V trimmed by 1 base and J by 4 bases. Looking up the germline V gene yields CDR1 SGHRS and CDR2 YFSETQ. Concerning this clone itself: Its antigen is still unknown. The sample holds no much larger clone one base away, and base qualities are not on file.

At one collaborating source in Seattle, patients were enrolled during active infection and were followed longitudinally through the course of disease. The collaborating institutions used their own protocols to collect whole blood in K2EDTA tubes. For TCRbeta analysis, collaborator samples were shipped as frozen whole blood, as isolated PBMCs, or as DNA extracted from either sample type. The TCR sequence derives from a woman aged 70-85 years with COVID-19, enrolled during active disease. This chain is built from TRBV5-1 and TRBJ1-2; TRBD1 agrees with 7 junctional bases. Sequenced: peripheral blood. The DNA reads TGCGCCAGCAGCTTGAACAGGGGTCCCCTCTATGGCTACACCTTC. It specifies CASSLNRGPLYGYTF.